The 31 T cell receptor beta chains below were found in one sample sequenced in a study of Graves' ophthalmopathy and Graves' hyperthyroidism. The authors amplified TCR beta CDR3 regions from RNA transcripts. First-round RT-PCR employed HTBI primers, with a second-round multiplex PCR after it. TCRdb independently ran MiXCR on the multiplex PCR reads; one entry per CDR3 protein. The table includes approximately 1.2 million distinct CDR3 sequences, approximately 35% detected once. Sequenced sample: peripheral blood or thyroid tissue (not recorded which). The receptors derive from an adult man with Graves' hyperthyroidism.

The chain recombines TRBV29-1 with TRBJ2-5, with 10 bases matching TRBD2. Germline assignment: CDR1 SQVTM and CDR2 ANQGSEA. This CDR3 region has 15 residues. J was trimmed by 5 bases and V by 4 bases; bases with no gene match: 10. Written as DNA, the CDR3 is TGCAGCGTTGCTCTGGCTAGCGGGAGTGGTGAGACCCAGTACTTC. Its protein product is CSVALASGSGETQYF.

J is TRBJ2-4 and V is TRBV2; D might be TRBD1 or TRBD2, each matching 6 bases. Trimming shortened V by 6 bases and J by 2 bases, and 14 bases separated the two germline ends. CDR1 and CDR2 (germline): SNHLY, FYNNEI. The CDR3 is 15 amino acids. The CDR3 region is CASSAEGGTKNIQYF. The DNA for the CDR3 is TGTGCCAGCAGCGCCGAAGGGGGGACCAAAAACATTCAGTACTTC.

This clonotype was seen only once. The CDR3, as DNA: TGTGCCAGCAGACAGGTGGGCTATGGCTACACCTTC. Amino acid sequence: CASRQVGYGYTF. This chain links TRBV25-1 with TRBJ1-2; weak D call: TRBD1 (5 bases). This CDR3 is built from 12 residues. The germline V gene encodes CDR1 MGHDK and CDR2 SYGVNS. The V end was cut by 6 bases, the J end by 4 bases, with 9 bases between.

DNA for the CDR3: TGTGCCATCAGTGAGGGGAGAGACTCCTACGAGCAGTACTTC. Its translation: CAISEGRDSYEQYF. The chain joins TRBV10-3 to TRBJ2-7, with TRBD2 as a possible D gene (5 bases). V lost 2 bases to trimming and J lost 0 bases, with 8 bases between them. There are 14 residues in the CDR3. The V gene's germline CDR1 is ENHRY and CDR2 SYGVKD.

This clonotype has a count of ten or more. The chain is built from TRBV20-1 and TRBJ2-5; D possibly corresponds to TRBD2 (6 bases). CDR3 size: 14 residues. The germline CDR1 and CDR2 sequences are DFQATT and SNEGSKA (reference sequence). Trimming removed 1 base at V and 1 base at J, with 10 bases between. The CDR3 coding sequence is TGCAGTGCTAGAGCAGGGACTCCCCAAGAGACCCAGTACTTC. Amino acid sequence: CSARAGTPQETQYF.

V and J are TRBV29-1 and TRBJ1-5; perhaps TRBD1 as D (5 bases). This CDR3 comprises 15 residues. Trimming removed 4 bases from V and 1 base from J, with 14 bases in between. Germline lookup yields CDR1 SQVTM and CDR2 ANQGSEA. The CDR3 sequence is CSVAVGLASNQPQHF. The CDR3 DNA is TGCAGCGTTGCGGTGGGACTAGCGAGCAATCAGCCCCAGCATTTT. Supplemented by reference TRBV29-1 and TRBJ1-5, the full variable domain reads SAVISQKPSRDICQRGTSLTIQCQVDSQVTMMFWYRQQPGQSLTLIATANQGSEATYESGFVIDKFPISRPNLTFSTLTVSNMSPEDSSIYLCSVAVGLASNQPQHFGDGTRLSIL.

This clonotype was detected once. This chain connects TRBV19 to TRBJ2-2; D gene ambiguous. Germline CDR1 reads LNHDA; CDR2 reads SQIVND (reference sequence). The ends were cut back, 2 bases at V and 8 bases at J, with 15 bases in the middle. CDR3 length equals 15 residues. In DNA, the CDR3 is TGTGCCAGTAGTATACTTTCTTTAAGCGCAGGGGAGCTGTTTTTT. Its protein product is CASSILSLSAGELFF.

In its sample, this clonotype was seen once. A much larger clone is a single base away; this may be a read error. The chain couples TRBV7-8 to TRBJ2-2; 8 bases match TRBD2. J lost 6 bases, V lost 5 bases, and 5 bases had no gene match. CDR3 length equals 14 residues. Per the germline V gene, CDR1 is SGHVS and CDR2 is FQNEAQ. The CDR3, as DNA: TGTGCCAGCAGCCCGGGACTAGATTCCGGGGAGCTGTTTTTT. Encoded protein: CASSPGLDSGELFF.

This clonotype was seen ten or more times. The chain is built from TRBV6-5 and TRBJ1-1; no reliable D call. This CDR3 region has 13 residues. From germline, CDR1 is MNHEY and CDR2 SVGAGI. The V gene lost 8 bases and the J gene lost 1 base, with 11 bases spanning the gap. The CDR3 nucleotides read TGTGCCAGCCGGTTTGCAGAGAACACTGAAGCTTTCTTT. Its translation: CASRFAENTEAFF.

This chain uses TRBV25-1 with TRBJ2-5; 8 bases are a match to TRBD1. This CDR3 has 14 amino acids. The ends lost 5 bases at V and 9 bases at J; junction bases unmatched: 11. In germline, CDR1 is MGHDK, CDR2 SYGVNS. In DNA form, the CDR3 reads TGTGCCAGCAGTTATGGGACAGGTTTGGAGGCCCAGTACTTC. This encodes CASSYGTGLEAQYF. Together with reference TRBV25-1 and TRBJ2-5, the CDR3 gives the full variable domain: EADIYQTPRYLVIGTGKKITLECSQTMGHDKMYWYQQDPGMELHLIHYSYGVNSTEKGDLSSESTVSRIRTEHFPLTLESARPSHTSQYLCASSYGTGLEAQYFGPGTRLLVL.

The CDR3 protein is CASSQARDLNEQYF. The CDR3 bases are TGTGCCAGCAGCCAGGCCAGGGATCTAAACGAGCAGTACTTC. The V gene is TRBV11-2, the J gene TRBJ2-7, with D possibly matching TRBD1 (5 bases). The V end was cut by 5 bases, the J end by 5 bases, with 16 bases between. Germline CDR1 and CDR2: SGHAT and FQNNGV. CDR3 size: 14 residues. Complete variable domain (other parts from reference TRBV11-2 and TRBJ2-7): EAGVAQSPRYKIIEKRQSVAFWCNPISGHATLYWYQQILGQGPKLLIQFQNNGVVDDSQLPKDRFSAERLKGVDSTLKIQPAKLEDSAVYLCASSQARDLNEQYFGPGTRLTVT.

Only a few counts were recorded for this clonotype. This chain links TRBV4-2 with TRBJ2-5; D might be TRBD2 (5 bases). Between the trimmed V and J ends, which lost 3 bases and 1 base, there was a span of 9 bases. CDR1 and CDR2 from the germline V gene are LGHNA and YNFKEQ. The CDR3 is 14 residues long. CDR3 protein: CASSQSLAQETQYF. The CDR3 DNA reads as TGTGCCAGCAGCCAGAGCCTAGCCCAAGAGACCCAGTACTTC.

V gene TRBV7-8 combines with J gene TRBJ1-5; 7 positions match TRBD1. Trimming at V came to 6 bases and at J to 3 bases, leaving 5 bases not matched to a gene. This CDR3 contains 14 residues. The germline CDR1 and CDR2 sequences are SGHVS and FQNEAQ. The CDR3: CASRQGQLNQPQHF. CDR3 DNA: TGTGCCAGCAGACAGGGACAGCTCAATCAGCCCCAGCATTTT.

This clonotype is a singleton in its sample. The chain carries TRBV15 and TRBJ1-2; no clear D gene. This CDR3 is built from 14 residues. V lost 0 bases to trimming and J lost 3 bases, with 8 bases between them. Germline lookup yields CDR1 LNHNV and CDR2 YYDKDF (reference sequence). This CDR3 reads CATSRDFTDYGYTF. The CDR3 bases are TGTGCCACCAGCAGAGATTTTACGGACTATGGCTACACCTTC.

The V call is TRBV7-9, the J call TRBJ2-2; 8 nucleotides agree with TRBD1. The CDR3 runs 17 residues. The V gene's germline CDR1 is SEHNR and CDR2 FQNEAQ (reference sequence). The V gene end was trimmed by 4 bases and the J gene end by 6 bases; junction bases not matched to a gene: 13. CDR3 loop: CASSSRGTGKKAGELFF. The CDR3 DNA sequence: TGTGCCAGCAGCTCCCGAGGGACAGGAAAAAAGGCCGGGGAGCTGTTTTTT.

This clonotype came up once. The chain carries TRBV12-3 or TRBV12-4 and TRBJ2-5; D is unclear. V gave up 4 bases and J gave up 3 bases, with 12 bases separating them. This CDR3 comprises 14 residues. The DNA for the CDR3 is TGTGCCAGCAGTTACCAGCGCGGTGAAGAGACCCAGTACTTC. This encodes CASSYQRGEETQYF.

The chain is built from TRBV12-3 or TRBV12-4 and TRBJ1-4; 8 bases match TRBD1. V shed 8 bases and J 3 bases; nucleotides not matched to a gene: 8. This CDR3 region has 15 residues. CDR3 amino acids: CASLRGQGPNEKLFF. CDR3 in DNA: TGTGCCAGCCTCCGAGGACAGGGCCCTAATGAAAAACTGTTTTTT.

In this sample, this clonotype turned up many times. The V and J genes are TRBV5-8 and TRBJ2-2; no clear D gene. CDR1 and CDR2 from the germline V gene are SGHTS and YDEGEE. The CDR3 has 11 amino acids. V was cut by 6 bases and J by 8 bases, with 8 bases left in between. The CDR3 is CASKSKGELFF. CDR3 in DNA: TGTGCCAGCAAGTCGAAGGGGGAGCTGTTTTTT.

CDR3 nucleotides: TGTGCCAGCAGCCAAGATGGGGCTAGCGGGGGAACCGGGGAGCTGTTTTTT. Translation: CASSQDGASGGTGELFF. The chain recombines TRBV5-5 with TRBJ2-2; 10 bases fit TRBD2. The CDR3 has 17 amino acids. V shed 4 bases and J 5 bases; nucleotides not matched to a gene: 11. Germline V gives CDR1 SGHKS, CDR2 YYEKEE (reference sequence).

The chain has TRBV7-6 and TRBJ2-2, with 7 bases aligning to TRBD2. The V gene's germline CDR1 is SGHVS and CDR2 FNYEAQ. V lost 2 bases, J lost 2 bases, and 14 bases stayed unmatched. There are 19 residues in the CDR3. DNA for the CDR3: TGTGCCAGCAGCTTACCCCCCAGCGCGGGAGAGGCTAACACCGGGGAGCTGTTTTTT. Its protein product is CASSLPPSAGEANTGELFF. The full variable domain, in which reference TRBV7-6 and TRBJ2-2 provide the parts outside the CDR3, is GAGVSQSPRYKVTKRGQDVALRCDPISGHVSLYWYRQALGQGPEFLTYFNYEAQQDKSGLPNDRFSAERPEGSISTLTIQRTEQRDSAMYRCASSLPPSAGEANTGELFFGEGSRLTVL.

V gene TRBV15 combines with J gene TRBJ2-7, with a weak D call TRBD2 (6 bases). The CDR3 contains 17 residues. Germline CDR1 LNHNV, CDR2 YYDKDF (reference sequence). The V end lost 3 bases, the J end lost 7 bases, and 25 bases lay between the germline ends. The CDR3 is CATSSDEGGTRVREQYF. DNA of the CDR3: TGTGCCACCAGCAGTGATGAAGGAGGGACCCGGGTGCGGGAGCAGTACTTC.

This clonotype has more than one count but fewer than ten. Mismatch with germline at one junction end may stem from a read error. The chain employs TRBV4-1 and TRBJ2-6, with 11 bases lining up with TRBD1. CDR1 MGHRA and CDR2 YSYEKL come from the germline V gene. The length of the CDR3 is 19 residues. The CDR3 loop is CASSEDGTGGFSGANVLTF. CDR3 nucleotide sequence: TGCGCCAGCAGCGAAGACGGGACAGGGGGTTTCTCTGGGGCCAACGTCCTGACTTTC.

The rearrangement joins TRBV29-1 to TRBJ2-7; TRBD2 aligns across 8 bases. With V trimmed by 3 bases and J by 5 bases, 3 bases remained unmatched. The CDR3 sequence is 12 residues long. CDR1 SQVTM and CDR2 ANQGSEA come from the germline V gene. The chain's CDR3 is CSVDSGSDEQYF. The CDR3 DNA is TGCAGCGTTGACAGCGGGAGCGACGAGCAGTACTTC.

The chain recombines TRBV7-2 with TRBJ2-2; a weak D match, TRBD1 (6 bases). Trimming took 3 bases from V and 1 from J, leaving 12 bases between them. Germline V lookup: CDR1 SGHTA, CDR2 FQGNSA. The CDR3 consists of 16 residues. In DNA, the CDR3 is TGTGCCAGCAGCTTCTGGACAGACAAGAACACCGGGGAGCTGTTTTTT. It specifies CASSFWTDKNTGELFF.

The table lists this clonotype with many counts. The CDR3 DNA sequence: TGTGCCAGCAGTCAAGACACGTCAACCGAAAAACTGTTTTTT. This translates into CASSQDTSTEKLFF. The genes are TRBV7-9 and TRBJ1-4; no definite D call. Between the trimmed V and J ends, which lost 6 bases and 8 bases, there was a span of 16 bases. Germline CDR1 reads SEHNR; CDR2 reads FQNEAQ (reference sequence). This CDR3 spans 14 amino acids.

This clonotype was seen at least ten times. This chain uses TRBV7-9 with TRBJ1-2, with a tentative D call TRBD1 (6 bases). V lost 2 bases to trimming and J lost 6 bases, with 10 bases between them. The CDR3 is 13 residues long. Looked up from germline, CDR1 is SEHNR and CDR2 is FQNEAQ (reference sequence). CDR3 amino acids: CASSLKGDNGYTF. CDR3 DNA sequence: TGTGCCAGCAGCTTAAAAGGGGACAATGGCTACACCTTC.

This clonotype was seen a few times. V gene TRBV19 combines with J gene TRBJ2-2, with D possibly being TRBD2 (6 bases). This CDR3 has 13 residues. V lost 10 bases and J 5 bases, leaving 14 bases between the germline ends. Germline CDR1 reads LNHDA; CDR2 reads SQIVND (reference sequence). The CDR3 DNA follows: TGTGCCACCAATCTCGCGGGAACCGGGGAGCTGTTTTTT. Amino acids: CATNLAGTGELFF.

This clonotype showed up just a few times. The chain links TRBV7-7 to TRBJ2-2; 8 bases are shared with TRBD2. The trim removed 4 bases at V and 4 bases at J, leaving 11 bases unmatched. Germline CDR1 reads SSHAT; CDR2 reads FNYEAQ (reference sequence). This CDR3 has 17 amino acids. For the CDR3, the DNA is TGTGCCAGCAGCTCCCCCTCAGCGGGGACTAGCACCGGGGAGCTGTTTTTT. This gives the protein CASSSPSAGTSTGELFF. Full variable domain (rest looked up from reference TRBV7-7 and TRBJ2-2): GAGVSQSPRYKVTKRGQDVTLRCDPISSHATLYWYQQALGQGPEFLTYFNYEAQPDKSGLPSDRFSAERPEGSISTLTIQRTEQRDSAMYRCASSSPSAGTSTGELFFGEGSRLTVL.

A few counts support this clonotype. V gene TRBV6-1 combines with J gene TRBJ2-7; possible D gene TRBD2, 6 bases. Germline lookup yields CDR1 MNHNS and CDR2 SASEGT. Trimming took off 1 base at V and 0 bases at J, with 10 bases between the two ends. This CDR3 has 15 amino acids. CDR3 sequence: CASSEELADSYEQYF. CDR3 DNA sequence: TGTGCCAGCAGTGAAGAACTAGCCGACTCCTACGAGCAGTACTTC.

A note on this clonotype: A read error is possible here, since a much larger clone lies one base away. CDR3 DNA sequence: TGTGCCAGCAGCCTAAACAGGGATGGCTACACCTTC. Its protein product is CASSLNRDGYTF. The rearrangement joins TRBV9 to TRBJ1-2; D might be TRBD1 (6 bases). The V end lost 4 bases, the J end lost 6 bases, and 10 bases lay between the germline ends. CDR1 and CDR2 from the germline V gene are SGDLS and YYNGEE. This CDR3 has 12 amino acids.

For this clonotype: Compared with germline, one end of the junction differs, possibly owing to a read error. V is TRBV24-1 and J is TRBJ1-1, with D possibly matching TRBD1 (5 bases). Per germline, CDR1 KGHDR and CDR2 SFDVKD. The CDR3 sequence is 13 residues long. The CDR3 sequence is CATSGGANTGAFF. The CDR3 DNA reads TGTGCCACCAGTGGCGGGGCGAACACTGGAGCTTTCTTT.